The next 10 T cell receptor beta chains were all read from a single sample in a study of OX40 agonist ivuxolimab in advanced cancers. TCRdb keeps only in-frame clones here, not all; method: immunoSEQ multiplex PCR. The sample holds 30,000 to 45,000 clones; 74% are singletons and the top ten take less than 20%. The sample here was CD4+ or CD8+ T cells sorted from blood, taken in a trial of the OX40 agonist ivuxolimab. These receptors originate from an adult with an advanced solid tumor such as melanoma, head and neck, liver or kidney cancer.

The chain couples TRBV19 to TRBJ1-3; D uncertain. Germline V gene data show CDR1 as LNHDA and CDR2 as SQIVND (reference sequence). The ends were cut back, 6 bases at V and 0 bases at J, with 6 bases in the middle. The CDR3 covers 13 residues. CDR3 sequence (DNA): TGTGCCAGTAGAGAACACTCTGGAAACACCATATATTTT. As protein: CASREHSGNTIYF.

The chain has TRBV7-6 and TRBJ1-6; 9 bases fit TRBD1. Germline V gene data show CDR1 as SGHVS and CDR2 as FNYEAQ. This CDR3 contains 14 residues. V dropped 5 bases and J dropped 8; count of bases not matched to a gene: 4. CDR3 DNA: TGTGCCAGCAGCCCGAGACAGGGGGATTCACCCCTCCACTTT. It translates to CASSPRQGDSPLHF.

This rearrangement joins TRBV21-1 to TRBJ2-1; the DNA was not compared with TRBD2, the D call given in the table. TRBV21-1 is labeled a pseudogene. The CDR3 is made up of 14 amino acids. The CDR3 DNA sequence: TGTGCCAGCAGCAAAAGTTCGGACTCCAATGAGCAGTTCTTC. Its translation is CASSKSSDSNEQFF.

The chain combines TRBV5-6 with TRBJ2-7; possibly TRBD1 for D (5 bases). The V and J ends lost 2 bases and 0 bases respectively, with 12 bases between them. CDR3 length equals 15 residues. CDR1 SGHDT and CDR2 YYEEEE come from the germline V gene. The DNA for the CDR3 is TGTGCCAGCAGCTTAGGGGATCCGAGCTCCTACGAGCAGTACGTC. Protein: CASSLGDPSSYEQYV.

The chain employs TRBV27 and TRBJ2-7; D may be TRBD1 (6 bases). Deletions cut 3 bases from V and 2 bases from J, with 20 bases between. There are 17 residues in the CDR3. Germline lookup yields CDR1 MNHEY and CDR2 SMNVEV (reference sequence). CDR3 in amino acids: CASSLNRERVKPYEQYF. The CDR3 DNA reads TGTGCCAGCAGTTTGAACAGGGAGAGGGTCAAACCCTACGAGCAGTACTTC.

Written as DNA, the CDR3 is TGTGCCAGCAGCTCCCGACAGCGGTTAAATTCACCCCTCCACTTT. Protein: CASSSRQRLNSPLHF. The chain is built from TRBV5-8 and TRBJ1-6; D possibly corresponds to TRBD1 (5 bases). With 3 bases removed from V and 7 bases from J, the gap between germline ends came to 14 bases. The CDR3 spans 15 residues. Germline V CDR1 and CDR2: SGHTS, YDEGEE.

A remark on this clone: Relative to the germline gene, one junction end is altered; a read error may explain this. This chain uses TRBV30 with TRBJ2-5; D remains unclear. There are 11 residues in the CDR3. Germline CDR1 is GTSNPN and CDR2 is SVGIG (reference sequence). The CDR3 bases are TGTGCCTGGAGTGTACAAGAGGCCCAGTACTTC. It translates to CAWSVQEAQYF.

The DNA for the CDR3 is TGTGCTAGTGGTTTGGGGGACAGACAAGCTTTCTTT. Translated: CASGLGDRQAFF. This chain connects TRBV12-5 to TRBJ1-1; TRBD1 aligns across 7 bases. This CDR3 spans 12 amino acids. J gave up 9 bases and V 1 base, and 2 bases lay outside the gene matches. Per germline, CDR1 LGHNT and CDR2 FRNRAP.

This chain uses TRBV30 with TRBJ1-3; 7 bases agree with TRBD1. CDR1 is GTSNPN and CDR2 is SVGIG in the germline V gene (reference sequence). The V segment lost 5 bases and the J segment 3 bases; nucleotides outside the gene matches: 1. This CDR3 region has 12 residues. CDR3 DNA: TGTGCCTGGCAGGGGGATGGAAACACCATATATTTT. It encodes CAWQGDGNTIYF.

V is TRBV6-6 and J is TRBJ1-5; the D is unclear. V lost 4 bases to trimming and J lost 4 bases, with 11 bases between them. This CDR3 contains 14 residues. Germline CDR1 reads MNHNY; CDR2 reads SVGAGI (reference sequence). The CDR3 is CASSFEQLNQPQHF. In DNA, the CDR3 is TGTGCCAGCAGTTTCGAGCAGCTAAATCAGCCCCAGCATTTT.